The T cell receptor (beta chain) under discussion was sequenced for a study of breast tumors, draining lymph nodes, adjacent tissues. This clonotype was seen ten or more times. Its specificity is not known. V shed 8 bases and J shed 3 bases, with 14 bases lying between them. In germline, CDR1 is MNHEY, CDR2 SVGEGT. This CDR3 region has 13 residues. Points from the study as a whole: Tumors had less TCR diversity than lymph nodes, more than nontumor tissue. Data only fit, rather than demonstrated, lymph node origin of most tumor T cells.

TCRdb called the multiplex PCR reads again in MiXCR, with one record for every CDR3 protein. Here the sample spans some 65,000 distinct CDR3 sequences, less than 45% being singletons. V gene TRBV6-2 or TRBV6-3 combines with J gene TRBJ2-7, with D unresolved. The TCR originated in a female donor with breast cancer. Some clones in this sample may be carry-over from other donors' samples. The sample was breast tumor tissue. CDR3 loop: CASAMWAFYEQYF. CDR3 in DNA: TGTGCCAGCGCCATGTGGGCCTTCTACGAGCAGTACTTC.